The T cell receptor beta chain described here comes from a study of T cell repertoires in ileal Crohn's disease. On the study more broadly: All patients had surgery for stricturing (61%) or penetrating (around 40%) disease. Biopsies at the proximal margin of the resected specimen form MI samples.

Profiling relied on immunoSEQ multiplex PCR, and the TCRdb table lists in-frame clones only, not all of them. The top ten hold over 9% of the sample, which has about 2,000 clones, approximately 86% seen once. The trim removed 3 bases at V and 2 bases at J, leaving 7 bases unmatched. The CDR3 is 15 amino acids. CDR1 and CDR2 (germline): SGHAT, FQNNGV. The sample's time point: proximal margin of the surgical specimen (macroscopically non-inflamed). The sequenced material came from ileal tissue. This clonotype was obtained from an adult with Crohn's disease. V is TRBV11-2 and J is TRBJ2-7; the match to TRBD1 covers 7 bases. The CDR3 is CASSFDRAPTYEQYF. Here the CDR3 DNA reads TGTGCCAGCAGCTTTGACAGGGCCCCAACCTACGAGCAGTACTTC.